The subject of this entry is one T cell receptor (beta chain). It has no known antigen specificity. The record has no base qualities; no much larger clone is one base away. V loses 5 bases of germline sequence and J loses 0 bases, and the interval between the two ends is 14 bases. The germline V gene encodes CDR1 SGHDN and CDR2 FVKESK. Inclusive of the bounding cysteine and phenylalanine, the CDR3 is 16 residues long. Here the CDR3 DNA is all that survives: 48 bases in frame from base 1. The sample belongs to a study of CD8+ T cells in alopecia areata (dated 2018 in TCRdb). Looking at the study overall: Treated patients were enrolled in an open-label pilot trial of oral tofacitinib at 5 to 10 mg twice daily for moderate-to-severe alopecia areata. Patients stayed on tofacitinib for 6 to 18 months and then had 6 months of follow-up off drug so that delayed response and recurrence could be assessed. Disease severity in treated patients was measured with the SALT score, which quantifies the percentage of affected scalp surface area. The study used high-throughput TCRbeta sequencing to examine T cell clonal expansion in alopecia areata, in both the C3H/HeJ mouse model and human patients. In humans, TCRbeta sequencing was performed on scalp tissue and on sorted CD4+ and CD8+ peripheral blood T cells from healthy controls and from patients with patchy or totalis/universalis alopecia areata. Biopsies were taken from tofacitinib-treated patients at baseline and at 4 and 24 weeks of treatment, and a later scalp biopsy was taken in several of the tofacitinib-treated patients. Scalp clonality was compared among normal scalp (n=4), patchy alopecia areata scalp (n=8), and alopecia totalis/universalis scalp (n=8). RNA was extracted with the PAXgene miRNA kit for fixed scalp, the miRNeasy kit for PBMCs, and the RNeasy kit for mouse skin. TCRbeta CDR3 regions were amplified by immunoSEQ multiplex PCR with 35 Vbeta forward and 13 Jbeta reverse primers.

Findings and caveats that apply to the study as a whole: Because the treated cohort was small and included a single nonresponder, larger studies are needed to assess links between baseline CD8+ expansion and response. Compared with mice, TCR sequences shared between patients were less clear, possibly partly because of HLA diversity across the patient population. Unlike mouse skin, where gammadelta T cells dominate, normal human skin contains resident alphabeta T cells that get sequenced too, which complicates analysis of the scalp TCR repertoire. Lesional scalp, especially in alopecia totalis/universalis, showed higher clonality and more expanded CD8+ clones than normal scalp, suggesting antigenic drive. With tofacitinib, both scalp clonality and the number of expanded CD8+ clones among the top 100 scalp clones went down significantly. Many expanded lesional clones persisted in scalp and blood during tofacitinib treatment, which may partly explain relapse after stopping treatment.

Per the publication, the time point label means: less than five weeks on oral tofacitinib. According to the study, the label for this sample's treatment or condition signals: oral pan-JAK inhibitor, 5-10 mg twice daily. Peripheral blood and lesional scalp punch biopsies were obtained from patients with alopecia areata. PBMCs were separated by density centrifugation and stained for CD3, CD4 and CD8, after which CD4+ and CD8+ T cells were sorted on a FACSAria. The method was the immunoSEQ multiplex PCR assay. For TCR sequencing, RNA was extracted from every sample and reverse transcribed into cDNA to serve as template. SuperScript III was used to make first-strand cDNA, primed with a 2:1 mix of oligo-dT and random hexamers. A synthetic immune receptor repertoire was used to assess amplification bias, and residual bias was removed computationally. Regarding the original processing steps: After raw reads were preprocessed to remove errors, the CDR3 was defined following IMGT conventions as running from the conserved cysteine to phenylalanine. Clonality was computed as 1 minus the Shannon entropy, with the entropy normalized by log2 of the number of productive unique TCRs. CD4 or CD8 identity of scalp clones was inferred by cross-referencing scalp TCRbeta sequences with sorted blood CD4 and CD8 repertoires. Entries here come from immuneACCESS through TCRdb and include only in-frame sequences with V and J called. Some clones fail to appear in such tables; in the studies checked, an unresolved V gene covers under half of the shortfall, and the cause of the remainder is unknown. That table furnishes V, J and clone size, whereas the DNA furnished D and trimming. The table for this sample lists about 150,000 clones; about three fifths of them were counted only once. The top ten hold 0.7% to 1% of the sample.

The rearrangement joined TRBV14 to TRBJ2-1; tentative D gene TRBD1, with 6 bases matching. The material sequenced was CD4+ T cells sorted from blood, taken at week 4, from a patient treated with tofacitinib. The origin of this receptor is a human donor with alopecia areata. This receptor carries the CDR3 CASSRVGGSSYNEQFF. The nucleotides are TGTGCCAGCAGCAGGGTAGGGGGAAGCTCCTACAATGAGCAGTTCTTC. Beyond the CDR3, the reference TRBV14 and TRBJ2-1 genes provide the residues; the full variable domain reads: EAGVTQFPSHSVIEKGQTVTLRCDPISGHDNLYWYRRVMGKEIKFLLHFVKESKQDESGMPNNRFLAERTGGTYSTLKVQPAELEDSGVYFCASSRVGGSSYNEQFFGPGTRLTVL.